This T cell receptor (beta chain) was sequenced for a study of T cell responses to AZD1222 COVID-19 vaccine. In the case of this clone: Its antigen is not identified.

Points from the study as a whole: Only a handful of AZD1222 recipients tested seropositive at baseline.

Here immunoSEQ multiplex PCR was the method, and the copy in TCRdb shows in-frame clones only, minus some. The sample consists of 95,000 to 100,000 clones, around 90% of them appearing once. This receptor was obtained from an adult in good health. Sequencing was performed on peripheral blood, taken on day 0 of AZD1222 vaccination.

CDR3 sequence: CASSHNVAGGPTYEQYF. The CDR3, as DNA: TGCGCCAGCAGCCATAACGTAGCGGGAGGACCCACCTACGAGCAGTACTTC. The rearrangement links TRBV4-1 to TRBJ2-7, with 10 bases identical to TRBD2. Germline CDR1 and CDR2: MGHRA and YSYEKL. CDR3 length: 17 residues. After removal of 3 bases from V and 2 bases from J, the junction contained 10 bases not matched to a gene.